The present T cell receptor (beta chain) was sequenced within a study of naive and memory T cell subsets (dated by TCRdb to the late 2010s). Concerning the study at large: Sorted naive and memory T cell subsets from peripheral blood were analyzed in the study using a UMI-based, open-source pipeline for TCR alpha and beta sequencing. The functional CMV T cell responses agreed completely with IgG serology results. RNA was DNase-treated and reverse transcribed with TCR constant-region primers, mostly using SuperScript III.

TCR alpha and beta chain libraries were amplified separately from the second PCR step onward. To determine each donor's CMV status, fresh PBMCs were stimulated overnight with CMV viral lysate, and IFNgamma production from CD4+ T cells was then assessed. CD4 T cells were positively selected with Miltenyi beads, followed by positive selection of CD8 T cells from the CD4-negative fraction. Cells were stained for CD3, CD4, CD8, CD45RA, CD27 and a live/dead dye and were sorted on a BD Aria II into four subsets based on CD45RA and CD27. Blood came from three healthy volunteers, each fractionated into CD4 and CD8 T cells and then into four differentiation subsets. Roughly 0.11 L of peripheral blood was drawn per donor, and PBMC were isolated by Ficoll-Paque PLUS density-gradient centrifugation. Sorted cells were lysed in RLT buffer, and RNA was extracted with a Qiagen RNeasy kit and stored at -80°C. Study-wide findings and limitations: A clonotype was defined as a single alpha or beta chain sequence rather than as a paired alpha/beta receptor. Once error correction was done, more than 90% of naive TCR sequences showed up just once, which made the naive abundance distributions much steeper than those of the memory subsets. The abundance of TCRs followed a power law with an exponent that differed between naive and memory subsets yet stayed consistent across the three individuals. RNA-based TCR counts may be influenced by expression changes linked to T cell activation and differentiation. Gini index rose and Shannon and inverse Simpson diversity fell from naive through CM, EM and EMRA in both CD4 and CD8 cells. The repertoire findings for the naive and memory subsets could not be validated, as no ground truth was available.

The CDR3 measures 15 amino acids from cysteine to phenylalanine. The kept DNA is CDR3 alone, 45 bases in frame from the first base. Unmatched junction bases come to 4, with V trimmed by 2 bases and J by 8 bases. Of note for this clonotype: The specificity of this receptor is unknown. No base quality information exists; no much larger clone differs at one position.

The library came from UMI-ligation and nested PCR. To cover both TRBC1 and TRBC2, the beta constant-region primer consisted of an equimolar mix of two oligonucleotides. T4 RNA ligase 1 ligated a single-stranded oligonucleotide carrying the SP2 primer and a 12-nucleotide UMI to the cDNA 3' end. Four rounds of PCR, combining the SP2 primer with nested alpha and beta constant-region primers, were used to amplify the ligated cDNA. Incubation of the ligation reaction was carried out at 16 degrees C for about 20-25 hours. To avoid over-amplification, PCR2 was usually performed as a SYBR Green qPCR and halted once a predetermined threshold was reached. Apart from the first purification, every purification step used Agencourt AMPure XP magnetic beads. Library amounts were measured by Qubit and library quality was assessed on a TapeStation, where the main peak was expected at around 650 bp. The pooled libraries were sequenced on an Illumina MiSeq using v2 2x251 paired-end kits, which usually yielded about 0.95-2.1 million reads per sample. Each sample's library went into the pool at roughly 4 nM, and 5-7% PhiX was added to help with cluster recognition. The original pipeline was this. Using tag matching that tolerated one base-pair mismatch, Decombinator assigned V and J genes to FASTQ reads that had been processed by Demultiplexor. Collapsinator used UMIs to correct both sequencing errors and frequency errors arising from PCR heterogeneity. CDR3Translator translated TCRs and extracted CDR3s from the conserved cysteine to the FGXG phenylalanine, flagging non-productive sequences. Gini, Shannon entropy and inverse Simpson indices were computed after subsampling the repertoires to the same number of UMI-defined TCRs. Within the linear range, a power law was fitted by maximum likelihood to the distributions of clonotype abundance. When run on a single naive CD8 sample, MIGEC and the pipeline yielded similar UMI counts, similar unique TCR numbers and similar clonal distributions. A set of approximately 6,800 CMV-associated CDR3 sequences, compiled from VDJdb and a published dataset, was used to search the repertoires. TCRdb reworked the public reads: Q25 trimming with fastp, MiXCR clone assembly, productive beta chains retained. CDR3 protein duplicates are merged, each entry listing the most common genes and DNA. The V and J calls here are based on TCRdb, not the publication. The sample table lists some 100,000 distinct CDR3 sequences, 7% of them with a count of one. 1.6% of the sample is taken by the ten largest.

The V and J segments used are TRBV12-3 or TRBV12-4 and TRBJ2-1, with 12 bases aligning to TRBD2. This clonotype was sampled from a human donor in good health. Sequenced input: central memory CD4+ T cells from blood. The cell subset or site label here, explained by the study, means: central memory, CD45RA- CD27+. Here the CDR3 is given as CASSLTSGRSDEQFF. The sequenced DNA is TGTGCCAGCAGTTTAACTAGCGGGAGGAGTGATGAGCAGTTCTTC.